The 18 T cell receptor beta chains presented below share a single source sample, sequenced in a study of metastatic and nonmetastatic thyroid tumors. Patients underwent thyroid surgery, and none had received any treatment before it. TCRdb reassembled clones from the PCR reads with MiXCR. The table lists 15,000 to 20,000 clones, less than 35% of them singletons, with around 20% in the top ten. Sequencing was carried out using adjacent normal tissue. Receptors originate from a female donor with papillary thyroid cancer or a benign thyroid nodule (not recorded which). Some clones in this sample may be carry-over from other donors' samples.

The V gene is TRBV6-2 or TRBV6-3, the J gene TRBJ1-1; TRBD1 might be the D (6 bases). This CDR3 contains 15 residues. The germline CDR1 and CDR2 sequences are MNHEY and SVGEGT. V was cut by 5 bases and J by 0 bases, with 13 bases left in between. This chain's CDR3 is CASSPIRTVNTEAFF. The CDR3 DNA sequence: TGTGCCAGCAGTCCTATCCGGACAGTGAACACTGAAGCTTTCTTT.

Regarding this clone: The junction departs from the called germline gene at one end, perhaps through a read error. The chain has TRBV4-2 and TRBJ2-1, with 8 bases that match TRBD1. The CDR3 runs to 16 residues. Germline assignment: CDR1 LGHNA and CDR2 YNFKEQ. CDR3 sequence: CASSQDETGDAGELFF. The DNA of the CDR3 is TGTGCCAGCAGCCAAGATGAGACAGGGGACGCCGGGGAGCTGTTCTTC.

This clone was seen at least ten times. The rearrangement uses TRBV18 and TRBJ2-5; TRBD1 aligns across 9 bases. The germline gives CDR1 KGHSH, CDR2 LQKENI. Trimming removed 4 bases from V and 0 bases from J; junction bases left unmatched: 3. The CDR3 spans 15 residues. CDR3: CASSRQGGYQETQYF. The CDR3 DNA reads as TGTGCCAGCTCACGACAGGGGGGATACCAAGAGACCCAGTACTTC.

This clone was counted only a few times. This rearrangement joins TRBV11-2 to TRBJ2-7; 11 bases are a match to TRBD2. The ends lost 4 bases at V and 4 bases at J; junction bases unmatched: 9. Looked up from germline, CDR1 is SGHAT and CDR2 is FQNNGV. CDR3 size: 16 residues. CDR3 DNA sequence: TGTGCCAGCAGCTCTGTACTAGCGGGGGCTACATACGAGCAGTACTTC. Its translation: CASSSVLAGATYEQYF. Filled out from reference TRBV11-2 and TRBJ2-7, the complete variable domain reads EAGVAQSPRYKIIEKRQSVAFWCNPISGHATLYWYQQILGQGPKLLIQFQNNGVVDDSQLPKDRFSAERLKGVDSTLKIQPAKLEDSAVYLCASSSVLAGATYEQYFGPGTRLTVT.

In its sample, this clone is medium-sized. The CDR3 here is CASSSQTGGKTEAFF. In nucleotides, the CDR3 is TGTGCCAGCAGTTCCCAGACAGGGGGGAAGACTGAAGCTTTCTTT. The V and J genes are TRBV6-1 and TRBJ1-1; 9 nucleotides line up with TRBD1. With 5 bases clipped from V and 5 bases from J, the junction kept 9 bases outside the gene matches. The CDR3 loop spans 15 amino acids. Germline lookup yields CDR1 MNHNS and CDR2 SASEGT.

V usage is TRBV19 and J usage is TRBJ2-1, with 9 bases lining up with TRBD1. Trimming at V came to 5 bases and at J to 3 bases, leaving 8 bases not matched to a gene. The CDR3 sequence is 16 residues long. Germline V gene sequence: CDR1 LNHDA, CDR2 SQIVND (reference sequence). This CDR3 reads CASSPAGQGFYNEQFF. The CDR3 DNA reads as TGTGCCAGTAGTCCGGCGGGACAGGGATTCTACAATGAGCAGTTCTTC.

This clone was detected a few times. This chain uses TRBV6-1 with TRBJ1-2; 7 positions match TRBD1. This CDR3 comprises 16 residues. V lost 0 bases and J lost 7; bases outside the gene matches: 11. CDR1 is MNHNS and CDR2 is SASEGT in the germline V gene. Here the CDR3 DNA reads TGTGCCAGCAGTGAAGCGACAGGGTTTGGTTTAAGTGGCTACACCTTC. It codes for CASSEATGFGLSGYTF.

This clone was found a few times. The chain links TRBV28 to TRBJ2-1, with D possibly being TRBD2 (6 bases). Trimming took off 5 bases at V and 3 bases at J, with 14 bases between the two ends. Germline-derived CDR1 and CDR2 are MDHEN and SYDVKM. The CDR3 contains 15 residues. DNA for the CDR3: TGTGCCAGCAGTCCAATAGCGGATGTCTACAATGAGCAGTTCTTC. Protein: CASSPIADVYNEQFF.

In its sample, this clone was seen a few times. V usage is TRBV7-8 and J usage is TRBJ1-1, with unresolved D. The CDR3 runs 14 residues. Germline V gene sequence: CDR1 SGHVS, CDR2 FQNEAQ. V was shortened by 5 bases and J by 3 bases, with 13 bases between the two germline ends. CDR3 in DNA: TGTGCCAGCAGCGCGGCCGTCCCAGACACTGAAGCTTTCTTT. This translates into CASSAAVPDTEAFF.

V is TRBV10-3 and J is TRBJ1-1; a possible D gene is TRBD1 (6 bases). Trimming removed 8 bases from V and 4 bases from J, with 11 bases in between. This CDR3 spans 12 amino acids. In germline, CDR1 is ENHRY, CDR2 SYGVKD. CDR3 nucleotide sequence: TGTGCCATCGGGGGCGGGAGCACTGAAGCTTTCTTT. Its protein product is CAIGGGSTEAFF.

This clone was observed at least ten times. The chain employs TRBV15 and TRBJ1-2; a weak D match, TRBD1 (6 bases). This CDR3 is 14 amino acids long. The germline V and J ends were trimmed by 4 bases and 4 bases, with 13 bases remaining between them. From germline, CDR1 is LNHNV and CDR2 YYDKDF (reference sequence). CDR3 loop: CATSNIQGGYGYTF. Here the CDR3 DNA reads TGTGCCACCAGCAATATACAAGGGGGCTATGGCTACACCTTC.

This clone was seen ten or more times. This chain connects TRBV30 to TRBJ1-3, with D uncertain. This CDR3 spans 15 amino acids. V lost 0 bases to trimming and J lost 0 bases, with 9 bases between them. CDR1 is GTSNPN and CDR2 is SVGIG in the germline V gene (reference sequence). The CDR3 nucleotides are TGTGCCTGGAGTGTTGCAGAATACTCTGGAAACACCATATATTTT. Encoded protein: CAWSVAEYSGNTIYF.

This chain links TRBV7-3 with TRBJ2-3; 14 positions match TRBD2. Germline values: CDR1 SGHTA, CDR2 FQGTGA. V was pared by 2 bases and J by 5 bases, with 3 bases of the junction left unmatched. CDR3 length equals 16 residues. This CDR3 is CASSLGGTSGRDTQYF. For the CDR3, the DNA is TGTGCCAGCAGCTTAGGGGGGACTAGCGGGAGAGATACGCAGTATTTT.

The chain uses TRBV6-2 or TRBV6-3 and TRBJ2-3; 14 nucleotides align to TRBD2. V lost 4 bases to trimming and J lost 6 bases; unmatched junction nucleotides: 3. CDR3 length: 15 residues. Per germline, CDR1 MNHEY and CDR2 SVGEGT. CDR3 region: CASSWTSGGPDTQYF. The CDR3 region has the DNA TGTGCCAGCAGTTGGACTAGCGGGGGGCCGGATACGCAGTATTTT.

This clone was counted only a few times. The rearrangement joins TRBV28 to TRBJ1-1; D remains unclear. Germline lookup yields CDR1 MDHEN and CDR2 SYDVKM. V lost 5 bases and J lost 3, with 7 bases in between. The CDR3 is 12 residues long. CDR3 DNA sequence: TGTGCCAGCAGTCCTCCGGACACTGAAGCTTTCTTT. Residues: CASSPPDTEAFF.

The V and J genes are TRBV6-1 and TRBJ2-5; TRBD2 might be the D (5 bases). This CDR3 is 13 amino acids long. Germline V gene lookup returns CDR1 MNHNS and CDR2 SASEGT. Trimming stripped 5 bases from V and 14 bases from J, with 21 bases between. The CDR3 reads CASSLQNGNWAYF. The DNA of the CDR3 is TGTGCCAGCAGTCTACAGAACGGGAACTGGGCATACTTC.

The table lists this clone with many counts. Being one base from a much bigger clone, this may be a read error. V is TRBV9 and J is TRBJ1-6; possible D gene TRBD1, 6 bases. V was cut by 3 bases and J by 6 bases, with 13 bases left in between. Per the germline V gene, CDR1 is SGDLS and CDR2 is YYNGEE. The CDR3 spans 15 residues. CDR3 loop: CASSGGQFINSPLHF. The CDR3 DNA is TGTGCCAGCAGCGGCGGACAGTTCATTAATTCACCCCTCCACTTT. Complete variable domain (other parts from reference TRBV9 and TRBJ1-6): DSGVTQTPKHLITATGQRVTLRCSPRSGDLSVYWYQQSLDQGLQFLIQYYNGEERAKGNILERFSAQQFPDLHSELNLSSLELGDSALYFCASSGGQFINSPLHFGNGTRLTVT.

The table lists this clone with many counts. J is TRBJ2-2 and V is TRBV20-1; D unclear. CDR1 DFQATT and CDR2 SNEGSKA come from the germline V gene (reference sequence). This CDR3 spans 13 amino acids. The V gene lost 3 bases and the J gene lost 0 bases, with 5 bases spanning the gap. This CDR3 reads CSARASNTGELFF. CDR3 nucleotides: TGCAGTGCTAGGGCGTCGAACACCGGGGAGCTGTTTTTT.